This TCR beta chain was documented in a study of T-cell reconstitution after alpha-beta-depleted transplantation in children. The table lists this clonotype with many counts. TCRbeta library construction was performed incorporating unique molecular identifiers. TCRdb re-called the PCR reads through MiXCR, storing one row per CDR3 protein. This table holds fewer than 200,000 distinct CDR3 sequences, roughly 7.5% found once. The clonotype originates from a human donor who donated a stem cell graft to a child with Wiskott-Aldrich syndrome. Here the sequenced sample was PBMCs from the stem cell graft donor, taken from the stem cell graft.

CDR3 loop: CASSYTGTLGYEQYF. In DNA, the CDR3 is TGCGCCAGCAGCTACACCGGGACACTGGGCTACGAGCAGTACTTC. The gene calls are TRBV4-1 and TRBJ2-7; D possibly corresponds to TRBD1 (6 bases). The CDR3 is 15 amino acids. V lost 5 bases and J 3 bases, leaving 17 bases between the germline ends. Germline CDR1 reads MGHRA; CDR2 reads YSYEKL.